This T cell receptor beta chain was retrieved from a study of blood T cell repertoires in COVID-19. Generated by immunoSEQ multiplex PCR, the TCRdb table keeps only in-frame clones and is missing some. The sample carries approximately 200,000 clones, about 85% recorded once. Material for sequencing was PBMCs or T cells enriched from blood (not recorded which). The sequence was collected from a man aged 40-49 years who had recovered from COVID-19.

Written as DNA, the CDR3 is TGTGCCAGCAGCTTCGGGGGACAGGTGAACACTGAAGCTTTCTTT. It codes for CASSFGGQVNTEAFF. This chain connects TRBV7-9 to TRBJ1-1, with 8 bases lining up with TRBD1. V lost 3 bases and J lost 0; bases outside the gene matches: 3. Looked up from germline, CDR1 is SEHNR and CDR2 is FQNEAQ (reference sequence). The CDR3 totals 15 residues. Based on the CDR3 plus reference TRBV7-9 and TRBJ1-1, the full variable domain is DTGVSQNPRHKITKRGQNVTFRCDPISEHNRLYWYRQTLGQGPEFLTYFQNEAQLEKSRLLSDRFSAERPKGSFSTLEIQRTEQGDSAMYLCASSFGGQVNTEAFFGQGTRLTVV.